This T cell receptor beta chain emerged from a study of blood T cell repertoires in COVID-19. Study summary: Researchers got acute and convalescent COVID-19 samples from the United States, Italy and Spain.

Per the study methods: Estimation of nucleated cell counts relied on the amplification of reference gene primers. Only in-frame clones appear in the TCRdb table, and some are missing; sequencing was by immunoSEQ multiplex PCR. From that table come the V and J calls and clone size; the DNA was used to work out D and trimming. The sample records 150,000 to 200,000 clones, approximately 88% being singletons. Cohort placement rested on clinical history that participants reported themselves. Donors in Cohort 3 who had recovered were those with two negative PCRs, healthcare professional clearance, or resolution of their symptoms. The CDR3 covers 12 residues. The germline V gene encodes CDR1 SQVTM and CDR2 ANQGSEA. The V end was cut by 4 bases, the J end by 4 bases, with 10 bases between.

The origin of this receptor is a woman aged 18 to 35 who had recovered from COVID-19. The chain has TRBV29-1 and TRBJ1-1; tentative D call: TRBD1 (6 bases). The sample was PBMCs or T cells enriched from blood (not recorded which). CDR3 amino acids: CSVAGAGTEAFF. CDR3 coding DNA: TGCAGCGTTGCAGGGGCTGGCACTGAAGCTTTCTTT.